Below, one T cell receptor beta chain is given with its context. Its specificity is not known. With 1 base clipped from V and 5 bases from J, the junction kept 12 bases outside the gene matches. The CDR3 loop spans 17 amino acids. CDR1 SQVTM and CDR2 ANQGSEA come from the germline V gene. This sample was taken from a study of cytomegalovirus exposure and HLA in healthy donors. Points from the study as a whole: For presence/absence analyses, sequencing depth was assumed to be roughly uniform across donors.

Use of 60 Vbeta and 13 Jbeta primers characterized the PCR. Data came from immunoSEQ multiplex PCR; TCRdb stores just in-frame clones and leaves some out. The table has some 150,000 clones, about four fifths seen once. This chain connects TRBV29-1 to TRBJ2-1; 9 bases map to TRBD2. Sequencing was performed on PBMCs. This receptor was obtained from a young man in good health and CMV-seronegative. Here the CDR3 reads CSVEGIGRAGGNNEQFF. CDR3 nucleotides: TGCAGCGTTGAAGGGATTGGTCGAGCGGGGGGTAACAATGAGCAGTTCTTC.